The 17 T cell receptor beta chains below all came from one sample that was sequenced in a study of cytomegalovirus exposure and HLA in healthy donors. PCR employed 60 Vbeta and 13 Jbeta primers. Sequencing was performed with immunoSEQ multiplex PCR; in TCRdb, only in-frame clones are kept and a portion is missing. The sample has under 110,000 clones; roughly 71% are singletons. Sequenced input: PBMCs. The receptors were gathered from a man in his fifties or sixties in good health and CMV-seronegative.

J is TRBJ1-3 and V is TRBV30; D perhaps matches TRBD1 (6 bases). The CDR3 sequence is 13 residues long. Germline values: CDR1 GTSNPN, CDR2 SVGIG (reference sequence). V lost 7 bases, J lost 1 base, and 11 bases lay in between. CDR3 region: CASTQGSGNTIYF. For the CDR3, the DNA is TGTGCCTCGACCCAGGGGTCTGGAAACACCATATATTTT.

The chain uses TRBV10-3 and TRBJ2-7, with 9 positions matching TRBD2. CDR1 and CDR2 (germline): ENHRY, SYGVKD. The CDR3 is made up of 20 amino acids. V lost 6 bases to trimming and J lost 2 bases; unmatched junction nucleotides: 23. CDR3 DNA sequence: TGTGCCATCAGGCGGGATAGCGGGAGCCCCGTGGTCTGGAATACCTACGAGCAGTACTTC. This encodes CAIRRDSGSPVVWNTYEQYF.

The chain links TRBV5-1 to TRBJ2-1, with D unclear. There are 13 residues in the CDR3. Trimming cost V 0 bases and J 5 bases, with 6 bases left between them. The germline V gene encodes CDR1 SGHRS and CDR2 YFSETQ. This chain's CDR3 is CASSLGENNEQFF. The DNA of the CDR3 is TGCGCCAGCAGCTTGGGCGAGAACAATGAGCAGTTCTTC.

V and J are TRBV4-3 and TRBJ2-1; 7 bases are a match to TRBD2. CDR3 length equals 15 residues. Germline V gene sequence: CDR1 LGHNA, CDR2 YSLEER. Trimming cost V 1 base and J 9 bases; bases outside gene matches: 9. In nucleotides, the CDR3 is TGCGCCAGCAGCCAAGTGGGGGAAGGGAGGGGTGAGCAGTTCTTC. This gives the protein CASSQVGEGRGEQFF.

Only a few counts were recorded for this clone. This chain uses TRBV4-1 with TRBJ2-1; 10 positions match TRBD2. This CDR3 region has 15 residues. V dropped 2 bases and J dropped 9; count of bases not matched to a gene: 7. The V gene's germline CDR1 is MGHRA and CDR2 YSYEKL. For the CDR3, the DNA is TGCGCCAGCAGCCAAAACACCGGGACTAGCGCTGAGCAGTTCTTC. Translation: CASSQNTGTSAEQFF.

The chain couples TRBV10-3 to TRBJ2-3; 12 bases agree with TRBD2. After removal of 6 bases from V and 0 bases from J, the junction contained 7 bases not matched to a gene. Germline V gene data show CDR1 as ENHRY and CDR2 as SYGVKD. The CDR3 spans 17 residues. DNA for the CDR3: TGTGCCATCAGCGGACTAGCGGGGAGCTCTAGCACAGATACGCAGTATTTT. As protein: CAISGLAGSSSTDTQYF.

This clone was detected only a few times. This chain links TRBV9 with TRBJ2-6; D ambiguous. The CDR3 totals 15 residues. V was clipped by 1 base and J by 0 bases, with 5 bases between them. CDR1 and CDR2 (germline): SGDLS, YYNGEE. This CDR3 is CASSVPGSGANVLTF. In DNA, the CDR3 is TGTGCCAGCAGCGTACCGGGCTCTGGGGCCAACGTCCTGACTTTC.

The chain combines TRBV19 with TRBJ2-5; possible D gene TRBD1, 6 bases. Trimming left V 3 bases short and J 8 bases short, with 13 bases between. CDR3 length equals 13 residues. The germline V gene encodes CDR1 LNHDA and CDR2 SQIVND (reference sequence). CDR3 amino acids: CASSISKQGTQYF. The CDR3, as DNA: TGTGCCAGTAGTATCTCTAAACAGGGTACCCAGTACTTC.

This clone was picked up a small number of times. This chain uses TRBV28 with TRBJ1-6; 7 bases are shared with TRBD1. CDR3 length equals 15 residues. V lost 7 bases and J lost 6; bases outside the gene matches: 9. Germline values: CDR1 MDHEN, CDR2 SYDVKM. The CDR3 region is CASILGGQINSPLHF. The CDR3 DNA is TGTGCCAGCATCTTAGGGGGACAGATTAATTCACCCCTCCACTTT.

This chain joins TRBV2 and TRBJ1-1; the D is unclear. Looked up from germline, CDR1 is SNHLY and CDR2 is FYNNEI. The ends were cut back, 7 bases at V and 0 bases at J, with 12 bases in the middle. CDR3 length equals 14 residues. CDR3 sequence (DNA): TGTGCCAGCAAATACGAGGATCTGAACACTGAAGCTTTCTTT. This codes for CASKYEDLNTEAFF.

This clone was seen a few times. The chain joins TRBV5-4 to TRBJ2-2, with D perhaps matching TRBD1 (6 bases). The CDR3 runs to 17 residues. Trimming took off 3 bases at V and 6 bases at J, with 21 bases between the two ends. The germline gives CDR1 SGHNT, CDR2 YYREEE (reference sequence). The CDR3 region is CASSSAARTQGPGELFF. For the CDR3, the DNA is TGTGCCAGCAGCTCGGCGGCGAGGACACAGGGACCCGGGGAGCTGTTTTTT.

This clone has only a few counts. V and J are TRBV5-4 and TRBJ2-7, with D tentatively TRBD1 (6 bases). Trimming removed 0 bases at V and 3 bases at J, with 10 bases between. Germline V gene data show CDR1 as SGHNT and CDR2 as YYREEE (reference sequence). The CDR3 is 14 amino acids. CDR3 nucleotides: TGTGCCAGCAGCTTGGACATACAGGGCTACGAGCAGTACTTC. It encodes CASSLDIQGYEQYF. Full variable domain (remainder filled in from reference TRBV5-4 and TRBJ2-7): ETGVTQSPTHLIKTRGQQVTLRCSSQSGHNTVSWYQQALGQGPQFIFQYYREEENGRGNFPPRFSGLQFPNYSSELNVNALELDDSALYLCASSLDIQGYEQYFGPGTRLTVT.

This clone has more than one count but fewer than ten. The CDR3 DNA sequence: TGCGCCAGCAGCTTTGAGGGACAGTCTGTCACAGATACGCAGTATTTT. Its protein is CASSFEGQSVTDTQYF. This chain uses TRBV5-1 with TRBJ2-3, with 7 bases lining up with TRBD1. The ends lost 2 bases at V and 2 bases at J; junction bases unmatched: 8. The germline gives CDR1 SGHRS, CDR2 YFSETQ. This CDR3 contains 16 residues.

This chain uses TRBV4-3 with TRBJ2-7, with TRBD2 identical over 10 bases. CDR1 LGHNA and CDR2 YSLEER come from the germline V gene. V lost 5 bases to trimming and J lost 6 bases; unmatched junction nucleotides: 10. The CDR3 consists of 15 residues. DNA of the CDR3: TGCGCCAGCAGCGAAGGGACACTAGCGGGACTCGAGCAGTACTTC. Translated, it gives CASSEGTLAGLEQYF.

The CDR3 DNA sequence: TGTGCCAGCAGACCGACAGGGGGACAGCCCCAGCATTTT. Translation gives CASRPTGGQPQHF. The V call is TRBV2, the J call TRBJ1-5; 9 bases align to TRBD1. The V gene end was trimmed by 6 bases and the J gene end by 7 bases; junction bases not matched to a gene: 4. Per the germline V gene, CDR1 is SNHLY and CDR2 is FYNNEI. The CDR3 is made up of 13 amino acids.

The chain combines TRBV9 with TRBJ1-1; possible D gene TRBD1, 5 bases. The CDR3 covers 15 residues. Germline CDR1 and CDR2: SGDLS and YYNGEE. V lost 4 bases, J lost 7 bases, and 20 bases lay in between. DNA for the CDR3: TGTGCCAGCAGCATAACCGGGACTGAGCCCCGTGAAGCTTTCTTT. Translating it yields CASSITGTEPREAFF.

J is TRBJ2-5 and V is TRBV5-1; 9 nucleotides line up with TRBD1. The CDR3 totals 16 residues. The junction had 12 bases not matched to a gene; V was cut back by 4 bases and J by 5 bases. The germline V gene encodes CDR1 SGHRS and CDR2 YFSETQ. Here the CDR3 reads CASSRPDRDREETQYF. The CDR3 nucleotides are TGCGCCAGCAGCCGGCCCGACCGGGACAGGGAGGAGACCCAGTACTTC.